The T cell receptor beta chain described here comes from a study of memory CD4+ T cells and cytomegalovirus serostatus. Regarding the study as a whole: Each of fewer than 80 CMV-associated TCRbeta sequences occurred in one to five individuals. The CMV-associated TCR signature appears largely within the CD4+ memory repertoire.

With regard to this clone: Antigen specificity is unknown.

Per the authors' pipeline: Out-of-frame sequences were removed, leaving 2 million to 2.5 million distinct TCRbeta sequences. Assay used: immunoSEQ multiplex PCR; TCRdb lists only in-frame clones, some missing. The V and J calls and clone size come from that table; D and trimming were worked out from the DNA. This table holds 56,000 or so clones, around three quarters found once. Single viable CD3+CD4+CD8-CD45RO+ cells were sorted as the memory CD4+ T cells. Donors' CMV status reflects serum IgG against pp150, pp28, p38, p52. Sequencing was performed on memory CD4+ T cells from blood. The receptor was derived from an adult in good health and CMV-seronegative.

The CDR3 is CASSPRTGVDEKLFF. CDR3 DNA: TGTGCCAGCTCACCACGCACAGGGGTTGACGAAAAACTGTTTTTT. V is TRBV18 and J is TRBJ1-4, with 7 bases lining up with TRBD1. Germline V gene data show CDR1 as KGHSH and CDR2 as LQKENI. The CDR3 is made up of 15 amino acids. The ends lost 1 base at V and 8 bases at J; junction bases unmatched: 7.